This T cell receptor beta chain was observed in a study of T cell responses to AZD1222 COVID-19 vaccine. Findings and caveats of the study: Donors in the cohort were predominantly white British and more often female, and clonal diversity was possibly underestimated. Per reports, nearly half of all spike-specific TCRs target regions that are unmutated in variants. Every sample of the repertoires postdated the peak T cell response. Only a handful of people who got AZD1222 tested seropositive at baseline.

This clone was recorded only once. The antigen is not known. The CDR3 loop spans 16 amino acids. Germline CDR1 is SGHAT and CDR2 is FQNNGV. The germline V and J ends were trimmed by 1 base and 0 bases, with 12 bases remaining between them. The repertoire was sequenced with immunoSEQ multiplex PCR; TCRdb's copy has only in-frame clones and lacks some. The sample holds more than 95,000 clones, around nine tenths seen once. The sequenced sample was peripheral blood, obtained on day 0 of AZD1222 vaccination. The receptor was isolated from an adult in good health. This chain uses TRBV11-2 with TRBJ2-5; D may match TRBD1 or TRBD2 (5 bases each). This chain's CDR3 is CASSLGRWGNQETQYF. In DNA, the CDR3 is TGTGCCAGCAGCTTAGGGAGGTGGGGGAACCAAGAGACCCAGTACTTC.